The next 20 T cell receptor beta chains were all read from a single sample in a study of blood T cell repertoires in COVID-19. TCRdb's table, derived via immunoSEQ multiplex PCR, lists solely in-frame clones and lacks some. This table has about 210,000 clones, 80% appearing once. Source material: PBMCs or T cells enriched from blood (not recorded which). Receptor source: a man younger than 45 with acute COVID-19.

The V call is TRBV6-5, the J call TRBJ1-5; 7 nucleotides match TRBD1. J lost 7 bases, V lost 6 bases, and 6 bases had no gene match. The CDR3 is made up of 13 amino acids. The germline V gene has CDR1 MNHEY and CDR2 SVGAGI. As DNA, the CDR3 is TGTGCCAGCAGCCCGACAGGGCGACAGCCCCAGCATTTT. Protein sequence: CASSPTGRQPQHF.

The rearrangement links TRBV6-4 to TRBJ1-5, with 8 nucleotides matching TRBD1. The germline V gene has CDR1 MRHNA and CDR2 SNTAGT. V lost 8 bases, J lost 1 base, and 16 bases stayed unmatched. The CDR3 is 18 amino acids. The CDR3 DNA follows: TGTGCCAGCCCCAGCTCGTATGTTTGGGACAGGAGCAATCAGCCCCAGCATTTT. It yields the protein CASPSSYVWDRSNQPQHF.

This clone came up once. The chain uses TRBV2 and TRBJ1-2; a possible D gene is TRBD1 (5 bases). This CDR3 region has 13 residues. Trimming cost V 2 bases and J 4 bases, with 8 bases left between them. The germline CDR1 and CDR2 sequences are SNHLY and FYNNEI. The CDR3 DNA reads as TGTGCCAGCAGTGAAACAGGCCTCTATGGCTACACCTTC. As protein: CASSETGLYGYTF.

V is TRBV9 and J is TRBJ2-3; D perhaps matches TRBD1 (5 bases). The CDR3 runs to 16 residues. The germline V gene encodes CDR1 SGDLS and CDR2 YYNGEE. Trimming shortened V by 2 bases and J by 3 bases, and 16 bases separated the two germline ends. The CDR3 DNA reads TGTGCCAGCAGCGTGCAGGGAAAGAGTCGGACAGATACGCAGTATTTT. This translates into CASSVQGKSRTDTQYF.

The chain carries TRBV5-1 and TRBJ1-2, with D possibly matching TRBD1 (5 bases). The CDR3 has 14 residues. The V and J ends lost 1 base and 4 bases respectively, with 11 bases between them. From germline, CDR1 is SGHRS and CDR2 YFSETQ. The CDR3 region is CASSLNQGGYGYTF. The CDR3 coding sequence is TGCGCCAGCAGCTTGAACCAGGGAGGCTATGGCTACACCTTC.

V usage is TRBV9 and J usage is TRBJ1-3; TRBD1 might be the D (5 bases). V lost 7 bases and J 3 bases, leaving 20 bases between the germline ends. From germline, CDR1 is SGDLS and CDR2 YYNGEE. There are 16 residues in the CDR3. As DNA, the CDR3 is TGTGCCAGCTCCCCTGCGGGGACGTCGTATGGAAACACCATATATTTT. This encodes CASSPAGTSYGNTIYF.

The chain couples TRBV3-1 (or the pseudogene TRBV3-2) to TRBJ1-6; D unresolved. CDR1 is LGHDT and CDR2 is YNNKEL in the germline V gene (reference sequence). Deletions cut 2 bases from V and 7 bases from J, with 9 bases between. This CDR3 contains 14 residues. CDR3 residues: CASSQKGGNSPLHF. DNA of the CDR3: TGTGCCAGCAGCCAAAAGGGAGGCAATTCACCCCTCCACTTT.

The chain combines TRBV14 with TRBJ2-5; 8 nucleotides agree with TRBD1. The CDR3 spans 15 residues. Germline assignment: CDR1 SGHDN and CDR2 FVKESK. V gave up 0 bases and J gave up 2 bases; unmatched junction bases: 2. This CDR3 reads CASSQDYRGQETQYF. The CDR3 region has the DNA TGTGCCAGCAGCCAAGATTACAGGGGGCAAGAGACCCAGTACTTC.

The rearrangement links TRBV28 to TRBJ2-7; tentative D call: TRBD1 (6 bases). CDR1 and CDR2 (germline): MDHEN, SYDVKM. The germline V and J ends were trimmed by 0 bases and 4 bases, with 7 bases remaining between them. This CDR3 has 13 amino acids. The DNA for the CDR3 is TGTGCCAGCAGTTTATGGCAGGGGTACGAGCAGTACTTC. Protein sequence: CASSLWQGYEQYF.

This chain links TRBV5-6 with TRBJ1-6, with D possibly TRBD1 on 6 matching bases. From germline, CDR1 is SGHDT and CDR2 YYEEEE. V lost 6 bases, J lost 0 bases, and 22 bases lay in between. This CDR3 comprises 19 residues. CDR3 nucleotides: TGTGCCAGCACCGCGTTGGGGGCTCTTTCTAGCTCCTATAATTCACCCCTCCACTTT. Translated, it gives CASTALGALSSSYNSPLHF.

The J gene is TRBJ1-4, the V gene TRBV19; 8 bases are a match to TRBD1. V dropped 6 bases and J dropped 8; count of bases not matched to a gene: 5. The germline CDR1 and CDR2 sequences are LNHDA and SQIVND (reference sequence). The CDR3 length is 13 residues. The CDR3 protein is CASSPGGLEKLFF. The CDR3 DNA follows: TGTGCCAGTAGCCCAGGGGGCCTCGAAAAACTGTTTTTT.

The V gene is TRBV10-1, the J gene TRBJ1-1, with D possibly TRBD1 on 5 matching bases. Germline CDR1 is WNHNN and CDR2 is SYGVQD (reference sequence). With 3 bases removed from V and 4 bases from J, the gap between germline ends came to 9 bases. The CDR3 totals 13 residues. CDR3 protein: CASSDPGRTEAFF. CDR3 bases: TGCGCCAGCAGTGATCCAGGGCGCACTGAAGCTTTCTTT.

This chain connects TRBV24-1 to TRBJ2-7; D gene uncertain. The CDR3 length is 15 residues. V was pared by 4 bases and J by 1 base, with 13 bases between. Germline CDR1 reads KGHDR; CDR2 reads SFDVKD. The CDR3 sequence: CATSEIPGGSYEQYF. The CDR3 DNA follows: TGTGCCACCAGTGAGATCCCTGGCGGATCCTACGAGCAGTACTTC.

This rearrangement joins TRBV5-5 to TRBJ2-5; possibly TRBD1 for D (5 bases). This CDR3 contains 15 residues. V was trimmed by 1 base and J by 7 bases, leaving 17 bases between them. CDR1 and CDR2 (germline): SGHKS, YYEKEE (reference sequence). The CDR3 protein is CASSLLSGPSGTQYF. Written as DNA, the CDR3 is TGTGCCAGCAGCTTGCTATCAGGGCCTTCCGGGACCCAGTACTTC. Supplemented by reference TRBV5-5 and TRBJ2-5, the full variable domain reads DAGVTQSPTHLIKTRGQQVTLRCSPISGHKSVSWYQQVLGQGPQFIFQYYEKEERGRGNFPDRFSARQFPNYSSELNVNALLLGDSALYLCASSLLSGPSGTQYFGPGTRLLVL.

CDR3 region: CASSAGGQGVETQYF. CDR3 DNA sequence: TGCGCCAGCAGCGCGGGGGGACAGGGGGTAGAGACCCAGTACTTC. The V and J genes are TRBV5-1 and TRBJ2-5; 11 bases line up with TRBD1. With V trimmed by 4 bases and J by 4 bases, 6 bases remained unmatched. Germline CDR1 and CDR2: SGHRS and YFSETQ. CDR3 length: 15 amino acids.

Worth noting for this clone: This same CDR3 is encoded by further DNA sequences in the sample. The V call is TRBV7-6, the J call TRBJ1-3, with 8 nucleotides matching TRBD1. Looked up from germline, CDR1 is SGHVS and CDR2 is FNYEAQ. With V trimmed by 1 base and J by 2 bases, 4 bases remained unmatched. The CDR3 loop spans 16 amino acids. This CDR3 is CASSLGQGAPGNTIYF. The CDR3 nucleotides are TGTGCCAGCAGCTTAGGGCAGGGGGCGCCTGGAAACACCATATATTTT.

This chain uses TRBV7-9 with TRBJ2-3; possible D gene TRBD2, 5 bases. CDR3 length equals 13 residues. From germline, CDR1 is SEHNR and CDR2 FQNEAQ (reference sequence). Trimming shortened V by 8 bases and J by 3 bases, and 12 bases separated the two germline ends. CDR3 residues: CASGPRRTDTQYF. The CDR3 nucleotides read TGTGCCAGCGGGCCAAGGAGGACAGATACGCAGTATTTT. Filled out from reference TRBV7-9 and TRBJ2-3, the complete variable domain reads DTGVSQNPRHKITKRGQNVTFRCDPISEHNRLYWYRQTLGQGPEFLTYFQNEAQLEKSRLLSDRFSAERPKGSFSTLEIQRTEQGDSAMYLCASGPRRTDTQYFGPGTRLTVL.

V gene TRBV23-1 combines with J gene TRBJ1-1, with D unclear. TRBV23-1 is designated an ORF whose function remains uncertain. V was shortened by 8 bases and J by 1 base, with 14 bases between the two germline ends. This CDR3 is built from 14 residues. The CDR3, as DNA: TGCGCCAGCGGGCAGACGTTATCGAACACTGAAGCTTTCTTT. Translating it yields CASGQTLSNTEAFF.

This chain connects TRBV5-1 to TRBJ2-7, with a possible D match to TRBD1 (6 bases). V lost 3 bases and J lost 0, with 13 bases in between. The CDR3 is made up of 15 amino acids. CDR1 is SGHRS, CDR2 YFSETQ, per germline. CDR3 DNA sequence: TGCGCCAGCAGCTCCGGAGACAGGAGCTCCTACGAGCAGTACTTC. This codes for CASSSGDRSSYEQYF.

This chain joins TRBV2 and TRBJ2-7, with a possible D match to TRBD2 (5 bases). This CDR3 contains 13 residues. Germline assignment: CDR1 SNHLY and CDR2 FYNNEI. Trimming removed 1 base from V and 3 bases from J, with 7 bases in between. The CDR3 loop is CASSEGGHYEQYF. As DNA, the CDR3 is TGTGCCAGCAGTGAAGGAGGGCACTACGAGCAGTACTTC. Using reference TRBV2 and TRBJ2-7 for the parts outside the CDR3, the full variable domain is EPEVTQTPSHQVTQMGQEVILRCVPISNHLYFYWYRQILGQKVEFLVSFYNNEISEKSEIFDDQFSVERPDGSNFTLKIRSTKLEDSAMYFCASSEGGHYEQYFGPGTRLTVT.